Listed below are T cell receptor beta chains from one sample, sequenced in a study of CD8 T cells in ankylosing spondylitis. MiXCR was run by TCRdb on the 5' RACE reads, yielding one entry per CDR3 protein. Among some 840,000 distinct CDR3 sequences, 12% were seen once, and the ten largest hold under 0.6%. The sequenced material came from blood, either unsorted or a sorted T cell fraction (not recorded which). These receptors all stem from a male donor with ankylosing spondylitis. The CDR3 runs from the conserved cysteine through the conserved F or W. The D gene is left open where the match is weak. Clone size appears in some rows only: once, few, many, or a class for an expanded clone.

v_gene: TRBV5-5; abundance: -; j_gene: TRBJ1-4; d_gene: -; CDR3aa: CASSSVYEKLFF; CDR3nt: TGTGCCAGCAGCTCCGTCTATGAAAAACTGTTTTTT
v_gene: TRBV7-2; abundance: few; j_gene: TRBJ2-7; d_gene: -; CDR3aa: CASSLVWTTYEQYF; CDR3nt: TGTGCCAGCAGCTTAGTCTGGACCACCTACGAGCAGTACTTC
v_gene: TRBV9; abundance: few; j_gene: TRBJ2-5; d_gene: -; CDR3aa: CASSELNTETQYF; CDR3nt: TGTGCCAGCAGCGAACTTAACACGGAGACCCAGTACTTC
v_gene: TRBV20-1; abundance: -; j_gene: TRBJ1-5; d_gene: TRBD1; CDR3aa: CSANRGRRLSPQHF; CDR3nt: TGCAGTGCAAACAGGGGGCGTCGATTATCGCCCCAGCATTTT
v_gene: TRBV7-8; abundance: -; j_gene: TRBJ1-2; d_gene: -; CDR3aa: CASSLAYGRTAGYTF; CDR3nt: TGTGCCAGCAGCTTAGCTTATGGCCGGACAGCTGGCTACACCTTC
v_gene: TRBV10-1; abundance: -; j_gene: TRBJ2-1; d_gene: -; CDR3aa: CASSESGNRNNEQFF; CDR3nt: TGCGCCAGCAGTGAGTCCGGGAATCGGAACAATGAGCAGTTCTTC
v_gene: TRBV6-2/TRBV6-3; abundance: many; j_gene: TRBJ2-1; d_gene: -; CDR3aa: CASSYRSSYNEQFF; CDR3nt: TGTGCCAGCAGTTATCGGAGCTCCTACAATGAGCAGTTCTTC
v_gene: TRBV9; abundance: few; j_gene: TRBJ2-3; d_gene: -; CDR3aa: CASSVGVDIWGTDTQYF; CDR3nt: TGTGCCAGCAGCGTAGGGGTGGACATATGGGGCACAGATACGCAGTATTTT
v_gene: TRBV24-1; abundance: -; j_gene: TRBJ2-5; d_gene: -; CDR3aa: CATSQRGPQETQYF; CDR3nt: TGTGCCACTTCTCAACGGGGACCGCAAGAGACCCAGTACTTC
v_gene: TRBV24-1; abundance: -; j_gene: TRBJ1-5; d_gene: -; CDR3aa: CATSDLAANQPQHF; CDR3nt: TGTGCCACCAGTGATTTGGCAGCGAATCAGCCCCAGCATTTT
v_gene: TRBV7-2; abundance: few; j_gene: TRBJ2-1; d_gene: -; CDR3aa: CASSSRRGQLYNEQFF; CDR3nt: TGTGCCAGCAGCTCACGGAGGGGACAGCTCTACAATGAGCAGTTCTTC
v_gene: TRBV5-6; abundance: few; j_gene: TRBJ2-7; d_gene: TRBD1; CDR3aa: CASSRPDRGYEQYF; CDR3nt: TGTGCCAGCAGTCGACCGGACAGGGGCTACGAGCAGTACTTC
v_gene: TRBV7-2; abundance: few; j_gene: TRBJ2-3; d_gene: TRBD2; CDR3aa: CASRGPGTSRADTQYF; CDR3nt: TGTGCCAGCAGAGGGCCCGGGACTAGCCGCGCAGATACGCAGTATTTT
v_gene: TRBV7-2; abundance: -; j_gene: TRBJ1-2; d_gene: -; CDR3aa: CASSLTAQNYGYTF; CDR3nt: TGTGCCAGCAGCTTAACAGCACAGAACTATGGCTACACCTTC
v_gene: TRBV7-9; abundance: few; j_gene: TRBJ2-3; d_gene: -; CDR3aa: CASSPGTYGDTQYF; CDR3nt: TGTGCCAGCAGCCCCGGGACTTACGGAGATACGCAGTATTTT
v_gene: TRBV4-3; abundance: few; j_gene: TRBJ2-3; d_gene: TRBD2; CDR3aa: CASSQEIPSGRAADTQYF; CDR3nt: TGCGCCAGCAGCCAAGAGATTCCTAGCGGGAGGGCGGCAGATACGCAGTATTTT
v_gene: TRBV12-3/TRBV12-4; abundance: few; j_gene: TRBJ1-5; d_gene: -; CDR3aa: CASSGAGDQPQHF; CDR3nt: TGTGCCAGCAGTGGAGCCGGAGATCAGCCCCAGCATTTT
v_gene: TRBV28; abundance: -; j_gene: TRBJ2-7; d_gene: -; CDR3aa: CASSLKDYEQYF; CDR3nt: TGTGCCAGCAGTTTGAAGGATTACGAGCAGTACTTC
v_gene: TRBV20-1; abundance: many; j_gene: TRBJ2-3; d_gene: -; CDR3aa: CSARVQRRADTQYF; CDR3nt: TGCAGTGCTAGAGTCCAACGAAGAGCGGATACGCAGTATTTT
v_gene: TRBV5-1; abundance: many; j_gene: TRBJ1-2; d_gene: TRBD1; CDR3aa: CASSPSTGANYGYTF; CDR3nt: TGCGCCAGCAGCCCTTCGACAGGGGCTAACTATGGCTACACCTTC